This T cell receptor beta chain was observed in a study of T cell responses to AZD1222 COVID-19 vaccine. Study conclusions and caveats: It was only 6 or 7 AZD1222 recipients who were seropositive at baseline.

V gave up 10 bases and J gave up 2 bases, with 23 bases separating them. The CDR3 extends over 16 amino acids. Germline loops: CDR1 LNHDA, CDR2 SQIVND (reference sequence). TCRdb keeps only in-frame clones here, not all; method: immunoSEQ multiplex PCR. The table shows some 140,000 clones, with 92% occurring only once. This clone came up once. Its cognate antigen is unknown. The rearrangement uses TRBV19 and TRBJ2-5; D might be TRBD1 or TRBD2, each matching 6 bases. This clonotype originated in an adult in good health. This specimen consisted of peripheral blood, obtained on day 0 of AZD1222 vaccination. The CDR3 sequence: CATRSTGASHQETQYF. DNA of the CDR3: TGTGCCACCCGCTCCACGGGGGCTAGCCATCAAGAGACCCAGTACTTC.